The subject of this entry is one TCR beta chain. This sample was taken from a study of CD8 T cells in ankylosing spondylitis. TCRdb called the 5' RACE reads again in MiXCR, with one record for every CDR3 protein. This sample yields under 450,000 distinct CDR3 sequences, of which approximately 22% are seen a single time; less than 15% belongs to the top ten. Germline assignment: CDR1 GTSNPN and CDR2 SVGIG (reference sequence). Trimming removed 0 bases at V and 7 bases at J, with 16 bases between. This CDR3 is built from 15 residues. The source is a male donor with ankylosing spondylitis or in good health (not recorded which). The sample consisted of blood, either unsorted or a sorted T cell fraction (not recorded which). V gene TRBV30 combines with J gene TRBJ2-1, with D possibly TRBD1 on 6 matching bases. CDR3 loop: CAWSVRVDSANEQFF. DNA of the CDR3: TGTGCCTGGAGTGTACGGGTGGACAGTGCGAATGAGCAGTTCTTC.